This paragraph covers one T cell receptor (beta chain) sequence. Antigen: not known. CD45RO-negative, CCR7-selected cells formed the naive CD8 fraction, which excluded terminally differentiated effector memory CD45RA+ cells. These data come from a study of shared clonotypes between healthy human individuals. Study as a whole: Each donor's CD4 naive and CD4 memory cells filled three plates apiece, CD8 naive two, and CD8 memory one. Study-wide findings and caveats: Sampling was confined to blood; repertoires within tissues likely differ. Clonotype sharing across donors was expected to vary with sequencing depth.

The ends were cut back, 1 base at V and 4 bases at J, with 16 bases in the middle. From germline, CDR1 is MGHRA and CDR2 YSYEKL. This CDR3 is built from 16 residues. Splitting of each subset's genomic DNA was done evenly across several immunoSEQ plates. The protocol was immunoSEQ multiplex PCR, while the TCRdb copy is restricted to in-frame clones and leaves out a portion. The sample has about 2 million clones, about 94% seen once; the top ten hold around 1.1%. V is TRBV4-1 and J is TRBJ2-5, with D possibly called TRBD1 or TRBD2 (5 bases each). Material for sequencing was naive CD8+ T cells sorted from blood. This TCR was recovered from a man aged 18-30 years in good health. CDR3 nucleotide sequence: TGCGCCAGCAGCCAAGTCCCGACACAGGCGGGAGAGACCCAGTACTTC. As protein: CASSQVPTQAGETQYF.